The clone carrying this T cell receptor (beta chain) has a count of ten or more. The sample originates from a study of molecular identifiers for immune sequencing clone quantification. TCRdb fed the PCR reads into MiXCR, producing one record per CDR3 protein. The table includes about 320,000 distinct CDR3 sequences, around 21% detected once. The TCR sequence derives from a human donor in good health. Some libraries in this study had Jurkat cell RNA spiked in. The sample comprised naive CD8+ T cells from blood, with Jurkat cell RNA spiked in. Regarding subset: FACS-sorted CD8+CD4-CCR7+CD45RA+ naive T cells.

The CDR3 protein is CASSFIERGNTIYF. For the CDR3, the DNA is TGCGCCAGCAGCTTTATTGAACGTGGAAACACCATATATTTT. V is TRBV4-1 and J is TRBJ1-3; the D is unclear. The CDR3 is made up of 14 amino acids. V lost 5 bases and J lost 3, with 11 bases in between. Germline assignment: CDR1 MGHRA and CDR2 YSYEKL.